Listed here is a single T cell receptor (beta chain). Its matching antigen is unknown. MiXCR, applied by TCRdb to the 5' RACE reads, yields one record per CDR3 protein. The repertoire has fewer than 350,000 distinct CDR3 sequences, 3.5% to 4.5% of them found once; the top ten carry approximately 19%. The sample belongs to a study of T cells after yellow fever vaccination. Study background: Low-cell-number fractions were prepared with SMART-Seq v4 Ultra Low Input.

Study-level findings and limits: A secondary response was less intense yet reached its peak sooner, at day 5 versus 15.

The sample here was PBMCs, taken 15 days after the yellow fever booster vaccination. This TCR came from a man aged 18 to 30 who received the YFV17D yellow fever vaccine.

The CDR3 reads CASRGEGGFTSAFF. The CDR3 DNA sequence: TGTGCCAGCAGGGGAGAGGGGGGCTTTACGTCAGCTTTCTTT. The rearrangement links TRBV12-3 or TRBV12-4 to TRBJ1-1; possibly TRBD1 for D (6 bases). This CDR3 contains 14 residues. The V and J ends lost 6 bases and 10 bases respectively, with 21 bases between them.